The 20 T cell receptor beta chains in this list originate from one sample, sequenced in a study of blood T cell repertoires in COVID-19. Repertoires were generated with immunoSEQ multiplex PCR, while TCRdb's copy carries only in-frame clones and drops some. The table shows 220,000 or so clones, with about four fifths occurring only once. The sample was peripheral blood. Receptors were obtained from a woman aged 30 to 39 who had recovered from COVID-19.

There are a few counts of this clone. This chain joins TRBV19 and TRBJ2-5; 8 bases align to TRBD1. Germline CDR1 is LNHDA and CDR2 is SQIVND (reference sequence). The ends lost 2 bases at V and 4 bases at J; junction bases unmatched: 3. The CDR3 has 14 residues. CDR3 residues: CASSIFGQGETQYF. The CDR3 DNA reads TGTGCCAGTAGTATATTCGGACAGGGAGAGACCCAGTACTTC.

The CDR3 bases are TGTGCCAGCAGCTTAGTTCCCCCTAGCGGTTCCTCCTACGAGCAGTACTTC. It is translated as CASSLVPPSGSSYEQYF. The rearrangement uses TRBV7-9 and TRBJ2-7; 7 bases are a match to TRBD2. Germline assignment: CDR1 SEHNR and CDR2 FQNEAQ (reference sequence). The trim removed 1 base at V and 0 bases at J, leaving 9 bases unmatched. The CDR3 has 17 amino acids.

The chain employs TRBV30 and TRBJ1-5, with a tentative D call TRBD1 (6 bases). Between the trimmed V and J ends, which lost 5 bases and 6 bases, there was a span of 14 bases. The CDR3 sequence is 13 residues long. CDR1 and CDR2 from the germline V gene are GTSNPN and SVGIG (reference sequence). Here the CDR3 DNA reads TGTGCCTGGGCCACAGGGCCAGCTCAGCCCCAGCATTTT. It yields the protein CAWATGPAQPQHF.

This chain uses TRBV19 with TRBJ1-1; 8 bases are a match to TRBD1. Germline CDR1 is LNHDA and CDR2 is SQIVND (reference sequence). The CDR3 extends over 13 amino acids. Losses at the gene ends were 5 bases for V and 4 bases for J; bases not matched to a gene: 3. In nucleotides, the CDR3 is TGTGCCAGTAGTCCGGACAGGGCCACTGAAGCTTTCTTT. Its translation is CASSPDRATEAFF.

This chain joins TRBV5-4 and TRBJ1-3, with 10 bases fitting TRBD1. V lost 3 bases and J lost 8; bases outside the gene matches: 5. Germline lookup yields CDR1 SGHNT and CDR2 YYREEE (reference sequence). This CDR3 has 14 amino acids. For the CDR3, the DNA is TGTGCCAGCAGCTCCGGGACAGGGGCGGACACCATATATTTT. Amino acid sequence: CASSSGTGADTIYF. The whole variable domain, remainder taken from reference TRBV5-4 and TRBJ1-3, is ETGVTQSPTHLIKTRGQQVTLRCSSQSGHNTVSWYQQALGQGPQFIFQYYREEENGRGNFPPRFSGLQFPNYSSELNVNALELDDSALYLCASSSGTGADTIYFGEGSWLTVV.

The chain is built from TRBV27 and TRBJ2-6, with TRBD1 identical over 9 bases. The V gene's germline CDR1 is MNHEY and CDR2 SMNVEV (reference sequence). The V gene end was trimmed by 5 bases and the J gene end by 2 bases; junction bases not matched to a gene: 4. The CDR3 runs 16 residues. The CDR3 here is CASSPWTGAGANVLTF. The CDR3 DNA reads as TGTGCCAGCAGTCCCTGGACAGGGGCTGGGGCCAACGTCCTGACTTTC.

CDR3 region: CASSSLRGRDNEQFF. The DNA for the CDR3 is TGTGCCAGCAGTTCCCTCCGCGGCAGGGACAATGAGCAGTTCTTC. The genes are TRBV11-2 and TRBJ2-1, with a possible D match to TRBD1 (5 bases). Germline assignment: CDR1 SGHAT and CDR2 FQNNGV. Trimming stripped 6 bases from V and 5 bases from J, with 17 bases between. This CDR3 contains 15 residues.

V usage is TRBV9 and J usage is TRBJ1-2; 7 positions match TRBD1. The CDR3 runs to 13 residues. J was trimmed by 8 bases and V by 7 bases; bases with no gene match: 11. Germline-derived CDR1 and CDR2 are SGDLS and YYNGEE. The CDR3 nucleotides read TGTGCCAGCGGTACCGGGACAGTCGGGGGCTACACCTTC. Amino acid sequence: CASGTGTVGGYTF.

The chain uses TRBV13 and TRBJ2-1; 11 bases align to TRBD1. The trim removed 6 bases at V and 7 bases at J, leaving 14 bases unmatched. This CDR3 has 17 amino acids. Germline CDR1 and CDR2: PRHDT and FYEKMQ (reference sequence). In DNA form, the CDR3 reads TGTGCCAGCAGTATTAAATGGGACAGGGGGTACAGAAATGAGCAGTTCTTC. It codes for CASSIKWDRGYRNEQFF.

This clone was counted between two and nine times. V and J are TRBV18 and TRBJ1-6; 11 positions agree with TRBD1. Trimming took 6 bases from V and 0 from J; bases not matched to a gene: 4. Germline V gene sequence: CDR1 KGHSH, CDR2 LQKENI. The CDR3 has 17 residues. Here the CDR3 DNA reads TGTGCCAGCTCCGGGACAGGGGGTAGCTCCTATAATTCACCCCTCCACTTT. It yields the protein CASSGTGGSSYNSPLHF.

The chain joins TRBV6-5 to TRBJ2-2, with D possibly being TRBD2 (6 bases). Between the trimmed V and J ends, which lost 5 bases and 6 bases, there was a span of 13 bases. Looked up from germline, CDR1 is MNHEY and CDR2 is SVGAGI. The CDR3 has 14 residues. Here the CDR3 reads CASSPGAGAGELFF. DNA of the CDR3: TGTGCCAGCAGTCCCGGAGCGGGCGCCGGGGAGCTGTTTTTT.

The chain is built from TRBV18 and TRBJ2-5, with TRBD1 matching over 10 bases. The CDR3 is 13 residues long. The junction had 1 base not matched to a gene; V was cut back by 4 bases and J by 5 bases. Looked up from germline, CDR1 is KGHSH and CDR2 is LQKENI. CDR3 sequence (DNA): TGTGCCAGCTCACAGACAGGGGGCGAGACCCAGTACTTC. It translates to CASSQTGGETQYF.

The chain uses TRBV5-1 and TRBJ2-1; D is unresolved. The CDR3 spans 14 residues. CDR1 and CDR2 (germline): SGHRS, YFSETQ. V was pared by 0 bases and J by 0 bases, with 4 bases between. The CDR3 DNA reads TGCGCCAGCAGCTTGGCCAGCTCCTACAATGAGCAGTTCTTC. It encodes CASSLASSYNEQFF. The entire variable domain, with the rest obtained from reference TRBV5-1 and TRBJ2-1, is as follows: KAGVTQTPRYLIKTRGQQVTLSCSPISGHRSVSWYQQTPGQGLQFLFEYFSETQRNKGNFPGRFSGRQFSNSRSEMNVSTLELGDSALYLCASSLASSYNEQFFGPGTRLTVL.

This chain connects TRBV28 to TRBJ1-1, with D unclear. The CDR3 is 11 amino acids. Trimming removed 5 bases at V and 7 bases at J, with 8 bases between. The germline CDR1 and CDR2 sequences are MDHEN and SYDVKM. The CDR3 DNA reads as TGTGCCAGCAGTCCGGGATTTGAAGCTTTCTTT. This encodes CASSPGFEAFF.

The chain carries TRBV11-1 and TRBJ2-1; a possible D gene is TRBD1 (5 bases). Germline loops: CDR1 SGHAT, CDR2 FQDESV (reference sequence). The CDR3 contains 15 residues. With 2 bases removed from V and 4 bases from J, the gap between germline ends came to 12 bases. The CDR3 loop reads CASSLMDTIYNEQFF. The CDR3 bases are TGTGCCAGCAGCTTAATGGACACGATATACAATGAGCAGTTCTTC.

This clone was seen once. The V and J genes are TRBV11-1 and TRBJ2-2, with D tentatively TRBD2 (6 bases). V dropped 1 base and J dropped 0 bases, with 9 bases sitting between them. Germline assignment: CDR1 SGHAT and CDR2 FQDESV (reference sequence). CDR3 size: 16 residues. In nucleotides, the CDR3 is TGTGCCAGCAGCTTAGTGGGGGGACCGAACACCGGGGAGCTGTTTTTT. Encoded protein: CASSLVGGPNTGELFF.

Here the CDR3 DNA reads TGCGCCAGCAGTGAAAGAGCGGCTAGCACAGATACGCAGTATTTT. Amino acid sequence: CASSERAASTDTQYF. The chain carries TRBV10-1 and TRBJ2-3; TRBD2 is a possible D gene (5 bases). This CDR3 region has 15 residues. Trimming took off 3 bases at V and 0 bases at J, with 10 bases between the two ends. Germline CDR1 reads WNHNN; CDR2 reads SYGVQD (reference sequence).

The rearrangement joins TRBV5-1 to TRBJ1-1; a weak D match, TRBD1 (6 bases). V was shortened by 7 bases and J by 1 base, with 8 bases between the two germline ends. Germline V gene lookup returns CDR1 SGHRS and CDR2 YFSETQ. There are 12 residues in the CDR3. The CDR3 region is CASLGGNTEAFF. The CDR3 region has the DNA TGCGCCAGCTTAGGGGGGAACACTGAAGCTTTCTTT.

J is TRBJ2-5 and V is TRBV19; TRBD2 aligns across 7 bases. CDR3 length: 15 residues. V was clipped by 3 bases and J by 5 bases; unmatched bases: 9. Germline lookup yields CDR1 LNHDA and CDR2 SQIVND (reference sequence). The CDR3 loop is CASSMGGSIWETQYF. CDR3 nucleotides: TGTGCCAGTAGTATGGGCGGGAGTATCTGGGAGACCCAGTACTTC.

This clone appeared a single time. This rearrangement joins TRBV27 to TRBJ2-7, with D perhaps matching TRBD2 (7 bases). Germline V gene lookup returns CDR1 MNHEY and CDR2 SMNVEV (reference sequence). Trimming stripped 7 bases from V and 1 base from J, with 20 bases between. The CDR3 has 16 residues. The CDR3 DNA is TGTGCCAGCACGACCCACAGGGAGCGGGGATCCTACGAGCAGTACTTC. Translated: CASTTHRERGSYEQYF.